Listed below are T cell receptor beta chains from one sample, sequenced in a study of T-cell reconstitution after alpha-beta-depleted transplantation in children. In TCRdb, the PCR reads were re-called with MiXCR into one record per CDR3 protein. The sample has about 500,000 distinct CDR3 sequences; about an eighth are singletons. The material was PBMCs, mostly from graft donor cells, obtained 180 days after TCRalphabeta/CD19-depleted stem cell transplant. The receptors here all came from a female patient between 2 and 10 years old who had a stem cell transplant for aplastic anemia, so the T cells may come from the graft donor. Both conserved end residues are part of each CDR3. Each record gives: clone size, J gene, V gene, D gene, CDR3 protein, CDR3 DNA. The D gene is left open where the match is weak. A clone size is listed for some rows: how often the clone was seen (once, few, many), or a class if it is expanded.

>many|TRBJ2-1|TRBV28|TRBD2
CASSIPLAGGHNEQFF
TGTGCCAGCAGTATCCCTCTAGCGGGAGGCCACAATGAGCAGTTCTTC
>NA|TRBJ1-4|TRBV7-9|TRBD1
CASSSGGGVEKLFF
TGTGCCAGCAGCTCAGGGGGCGGGGTTGAAAAACTGTTTTTT
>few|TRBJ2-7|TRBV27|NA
CASSLNPPSRPIPAEQYF
TGTGCCAGCAGTTTAAATCCGCCCTCAAGGCCGATCCCTGCCGAGCAGTACTTC
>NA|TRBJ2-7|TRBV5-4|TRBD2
CASSLAVLSGRIGEQYF
TGTGCCAGCAGCTTGGCCGTCTTAAGCGGGAGAATCGGCGAGCAGTACTTC
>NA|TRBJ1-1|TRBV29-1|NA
CSVDNPGTQNTEAFF
TGCAGCGTAGACAACCCCGGGACACAAAACACTGAAGCTTTCTTT
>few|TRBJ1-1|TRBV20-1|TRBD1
CSATRTGVWGTEAFF
TGCAGTGCTACAAGGACAGGGGTCTGGGGCACTGAAGCTTTCTTT
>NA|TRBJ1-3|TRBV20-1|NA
CSARRGPSGNTIYF
TGCAGTGCTAGGCGGGGACCCTCTGGAAACACCATATATTTT
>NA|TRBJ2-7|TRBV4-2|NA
CASSHDSSTYEQYF
TGTGCCAGCAGCCACGACAGTTCAACCTACGAGCAGTACTTC
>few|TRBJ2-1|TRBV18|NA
CASEGTTPYNEQFF
TGTGCCAGCGAGGGGACCACACCCTACAATGAGCAGTTCTTC
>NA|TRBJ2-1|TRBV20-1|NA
CSAREVGSYNEQFF
TGCAGTGCTAGGGAGGTTGGGTCCTACAATGAGCAGTTCTTC
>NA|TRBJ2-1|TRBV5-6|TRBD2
CASSLAQREGYNEQFF
TGTGCCAGCAGCTTGGCCCAGCGGGAGGGATACAATGAGCAGTTCTTC
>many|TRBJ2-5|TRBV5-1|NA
CASRTGTRETQYF
TGCGCCAGCCGAACAGGGACCCGCGAGACCCAGTACTTC
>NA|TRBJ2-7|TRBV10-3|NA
CAISLRDTVEQYF
TGTGCCATCAGTCTCCGGGACACCGTGGAGCAGTACTTC
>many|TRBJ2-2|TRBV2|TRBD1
CASSILTGGGGELFF
TGTGCCAGCAGTATATTAACAGGGGGCGGCGGGGAGCTGTTTTTT
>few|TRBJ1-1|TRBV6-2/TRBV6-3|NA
CASSYPLTRTEAFF
TGTGCCAGCAGTTACCCCCTGACAAGGACTGAAGCTTTCTTT
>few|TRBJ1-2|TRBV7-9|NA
CASSLEGPGSYTF
TGTGCCAGCAGCTTAGAGGGGCCCGGGAGCTACACCTTC
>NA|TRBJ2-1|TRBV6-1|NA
CASWPWANSYNEQFF
TGTGCCAGCTGGCCGTGGGCTAACTCCTACAATGAGCAGTTCTTC
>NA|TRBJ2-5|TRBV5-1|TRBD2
CASSLGSGGTGETQYF
TGCGCCAGCAGCTTGGGTAGCGGGGGCACGGGAGAGACCCAGTACTTC
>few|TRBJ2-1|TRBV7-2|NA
CASSQLGASYNEQFF
TGTGCCAGCAGCCAGTTAGGGGCCTCCTACAATGAGCAGTTCTTC
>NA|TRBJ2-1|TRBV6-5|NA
CASGRVAQFF
TGTGCCAGCGGCAGGGTGGCGCAGTTCTTC
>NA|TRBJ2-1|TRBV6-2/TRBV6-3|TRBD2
CASSYPNAPSGRANEQFF
TGTGCCAGCAGTTACCCGAATGCACCCAGCGGGAGGGCCAATGAGCAGTTCTTC
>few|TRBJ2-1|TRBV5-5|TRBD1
CASSFEDRGYNEQFF
TGTGCCAGCAGCTTCGAAGACAGGGGCTACAATGAGCAGTTCTTC
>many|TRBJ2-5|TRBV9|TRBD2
CASSVEGGRAAETQYF
TGTGCCAGCAGCGTAGAGGGCGGGAGGGCCGCGGAGACCCAGTACTTC
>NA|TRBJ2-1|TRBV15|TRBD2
CATSLLAGSYNEQFF
TGTGCCACCAGTCTTTTAGCGGGATCCTACAATGAGCAGTTCTTC
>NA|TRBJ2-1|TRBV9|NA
CASSAPSGAYNEQFF
TGTGCCAGCAGCGCCCCCTCAGGGGCCTACAATGAGCAGTTCTTC
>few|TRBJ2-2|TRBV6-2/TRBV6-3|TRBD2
CASSYLGLAGANTGELFF
TGTGCCAGCAGTTACCTTGGACTAGCGGGAGCGAACACCGGGGAGCTGTTTTTT
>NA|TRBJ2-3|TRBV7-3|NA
CASSLVSPVGTDTQYF
TGTGCCAGCAGCTTAGTTTCTCCGGTAGGCACAGATACGCAGTATTTT
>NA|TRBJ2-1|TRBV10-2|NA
CASLKGGGLYNEQFF
TGCGCCAGCCTAAAAGGGGGGGGGCTTTACAATGAGCAGTTCTTC
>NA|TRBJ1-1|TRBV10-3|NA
CAISEGVLNTEAFF
TGTGCCATCAGTGAGGGGGTACTCAACACTGAAGCTTTCTTT
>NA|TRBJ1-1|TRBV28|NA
CASSFLGVGTEAFF
TGTGCCAGCAGTTTTCTCGGGGTAGGCACTGAAGCTTTCTTT
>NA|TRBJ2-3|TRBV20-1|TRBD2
CSARLAGAGDTQYF
TGCAGTGCTCGACTAGCGGGAGCGGGAGATACGCAGTATTTT
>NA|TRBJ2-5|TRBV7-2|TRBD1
CASSLGQGTGIRKTQYF
TGTGCCAGCAGCTTAGGCCAAGGGACAGGGATTCGAAAGACCCAGTACTTC
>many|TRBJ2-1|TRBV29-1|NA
CSVLANEQFF
TGCAGCGTCCTAGCCAATGAGCAGTTCTTC
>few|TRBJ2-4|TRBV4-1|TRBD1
CASSELGQGKDIQYF
TGCGCCAGCAGCGAGCTGGGACAGGGGAAGGACATTCAGTACTTC
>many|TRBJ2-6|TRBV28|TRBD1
CASSLNRGSGANVLTF
TGTGCCAGCAGTTTAAACAGGGGGAGCGGGGCCAACGTCCTGACTTTC
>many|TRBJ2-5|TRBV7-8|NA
CASSSHIRAQYF
TGTGCCAGCAGCTCTCACATCCGGGCCCAGTACTTC
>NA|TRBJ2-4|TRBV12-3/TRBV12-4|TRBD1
CANRRTGVAKNIQYF
TGTGCCAACAGACGAACAGGGGTGGCCAAAAACATTCAGTACTTC